Following are 19 T cell receptor beta chains from one sample sequenced in a study of Graves' ophthalmopathy and Graves' hyperthyroidism (dated by TCRdb to 2017 to 2018). The sequencing machine was an Illumina HiSeq 2000. TCR beta CDR3 regions were amplified from RNA transcripts for repertoire sequencing. HTBI primers and the Qiagen OneStep RT-PCR kit were used in a first-round RT-PCR, which was followed by a second-round multiplex PCR, size selection and purification. TCRdb ran its own pipeline on the public reads, namely fastp trimming at Q25 and MiXCR clone calling, and kept in-frame beta chains. Each entry merges the rows of one CDR3 protein and shows their most common DNA and genes. In this sample the table shows approximately 1.2 million distinct CDR3 sequences, 36% of which occur a single time. The top ten hold 11% of the sample. Sequencing input: peripheral blood or thyroid tissue (not recorded which). These receptor sequences come from an adult man with Graves' hyperthyroidism.

The CDR3 coding sequence is TGCAGTGCTAGGGGCGCACTTTCCTCCCAAGAGACCCAGTACTTC. As protein: CSARGALSSQETQYF. The gene calls are TRBV20-1 and TRBJ2-5, with unresolved D. This CDR3 is 15 amino acids long. Trimming cost V 3 bases and J 1 base, with 15 bases left between them. The germline V gene has CDR1 DFQATT and CDR2 SNEGSKA (reference sequence).

This clonotype was seen many times. The junction shows a germline mismatch at one end, possibly a read error. The chain employs TRBV4-1 and TRBJ2-5, with D perhaps matching TRBD1 (6 bases). This CDR3 region has 13 residues. CDR1 MGHRA and CDR2 YSYEKL come from the germline V gene. The CDR3, as DNA: TGTGCCAGCAGCCAGGGGATCCAAGAGACCCAGTACTTC. It specifies CASSQGIQETQYF.

In this sample, this clonotype turned up many times. The chain couples TRBV11-2 to TRBJ1-2, with D perhaps TRBD1 (6 bases). The V gene lost 5 bases and the J gene lost 5 bases, with 18 bases spanning the gap. The CDR3 covers 15 residues. Germline V gene lookup returns CDR1 SGHAT and CDR2 FQNNGV. CDR3 region: CASSLRQDKLYGYTF. CDR3 sequence (DNA): TGTGCCAGCAGCCTCCGACAGGATAAGCTATATGGCTACACCTTC.

A word on this clonotype: A much larger clone sits a single nucleotide away, making a read error possible. The chain joins TRBV7-2 to TRBJ2-5; D is unresolved. This CDR3 has 15 residues. Germline V gene lookup returns CDR1 SGHTA and CDR2 FQGNSA. The CDR3 here is CASSLYTEGQETQHF. For the CDR3, the DNA is TGTGCCAGCAGCCTCTATACGGAAGGCCAAGAGACCCAGCACTTC.

This clonotype was found many times. The chain has TRBV7-9 and TRBJ2-7; possibly TRBD2 for D (6 bases). The germline V and J ends were trimmed by 3 bases and 2 bases, with 11 bases remaining between them. The germline V gene encodes CDR1 SEHNR and CDR2 FQNEAQ (reference sequence). This CDR3 has 14 residues. As DNA, the CDR3 is TGTGCCAGCAGCTTTCCGGGAGTGCCCTACGAGCAGTACTTC. Protein product: CASSFPGVPYEQYF.

This clonotype was seen many times. V gene TRBV5-1 combines with J gene TRBJ2-7, with D tentatively TRBD2 (6 bases). V lost 3 bases and J lost 3, with 13 bases in between. Germline assignment: CDR1 SGHRS and CDR2 YFSETQ. This CDR3 is 14 amino acids long. The chain's CDR3 is CASSSGTGDYEQYF. The CDR3 region has the DNA TGCGCCAGCAGCTCCGGGACGGGAGACTACGAGCAGTACTTC.

The chain carries TRBV7-9 and TRBJ1-2; tentative D call: TRBD1 (6 bases). The CDR3 runs to 17 residues. The germline V gene has CDR1 SEHNR and CDR2 FQNEAQ (reference sequence). The ends were cut back, 5 bases at V and 0 bases at J, with 19 bases in the middle. The CDR3 region has the DNA TGTGCCAGCAGCACTCCACAGACAGGCAACCCTAACTATGGCTACACCTTC. Protein product: CASSTPQTGNPNYGYTF.

This clonotype was seen many times. The V gene is TRBV20-1, the J gene TRBJ2-7; TRBD1 matches 10 bases. Per the germline V gene, CDR1 is DFQATT and CDR2 is SNEGSKA (reference sequence). V was pared by 6 bases and J by 7 bases, with 12 bases of the junction left unmatched. The length of the CDR3 is 14 residues. Here the CDR3 DNA reads TGCAGTGCCTCCTGGGACAGGGGCATACAAGAGCAGTACTTC. Translating it yields CSASWDRGIQEQYF.

On this clonotype: Without the conserved terminal phenylalanine or tryptophan, this CDR3 likely stems from a read error. The DNA is left out, because the CDR3 cannot be placed on it with certainty; the CDR3 is given as TCRdb lists it. The V gene is TRBV7-9, the J gene TRBJ2-7. The CDR3 has 10 amino acids, counting both end residues. Looked up from germline, CDR1 is SEHNR and CDR2 is FQNEAQ (reference sequence). CDR3 sequence: CASSHSEAAY.

This clonotype appeared many times. This rearrangement joins TRBV7-2 to TRBJ2-7; D not certain. Trimming removed 5 bases at V and 0 bases at J, with 14 bases between. The CDR3 spans 15 residues. Germline V gene sequence: CDR1 SGHTA, CDR2 FQGNSA. The CDR3 DNA sequence: TGTGCCAGCAGCCCCAGATGGAGACGCTCCTACGAGCAGTACTTC. This gives the protein CASSPRWRRSYEQYF.

CDR3 residues: CASGVALRDTAYGYTF. In DNA, the CDR3 is TGTGCCAGCGGGGTGGCCCTCCGGGACACGGCCTATGGCTACACCTTC. The J gene is TRBJ1-2, the V gene TRBV9, with TRBD1 as a possible D gene (6 bases). Germline-derived CDR1 and CDR2 are SGDLS and YYNGEE. Between the trimmed V and J ends, which lost 7 bases and 4 bases, there was a span of 23 bases. CDR3 size: 16 residues. The entire variable domain, with the rest obtained from reference TRBV9 and TRBJ1-2, is as follows: DSGVTQTPKHLITATGQRVTLRCSPRSGDLSVYWYQQSLDQGLQFLIQYYNGEERAKGNILERFSAQQFPDLHSELNLSSLELGDSALYFCASGVALRDTAYGYTFGSGTRLTVV.

This clonotype was observed many times. This chain links TRBV2 with TRBJ1-2; D remains ambiguous. The V and J ends lost 7 bases and 5 bases respectively, with 17 bases between them. This CDR3 is built from 14 residues. Germline V CDR1 and CDR2: SNHLY, FYNNEI. CDR3 amino acids: CASTSPFKKYGYTF. The CDR3 nucleotides read TGTGCCAGCACGTCTCCTTTCAAAAAGTATGGCTACACCTTC.

This clonotype was recorded at least ten times. This sequence joins TRBV2 and TRBJ1-1, with D possibly being TRBD1 (5 bases). There are 20 residues in the CDR3. Germline loops: CDR1 SNHLY, CDR2 FYNNEI. The V end lost 2 bases, the J end lost 4 bases, and 29 bases lay between the germline ends. In nucleotides, the CDR3 is TGTGCCAGCAGTGAAAGAACGAGATCAGGGACTCTTAGTGGGAGCACTGAAGCTTTCTTT. Its protein is CASSERTRSGTLSGSTEAFF. The whole variable domain, remainder taken from reference TRBV2 and TRBJ1-1, is EPEVTQTPSHQVTQMGQEVILRCVPISNHLYFYWYRQILGQKVEFLVSFYNNEISEKSEIFDDQFSVERPDGSNFTLKIRSTKLEDSAMYFCASSERTRSGTLSGSTEAFFGQGTRLTVV.

The V gene is TRBV12-3 or TRBV12-4, the J gene TRBJ1-5; possible D gene TRBD1, 5 bases. CDR3 length: 14 residues. Trimming stripped 3 bases from V and 7 bases from J, with 13 bases between. The CDR3 reads CASSFEGVGQPQHF. CDR3 sequence (DNA): TGTGCCAGCAGTTTCGAAGGGGTTGGGCAGCCCCAGCATTTT.

About this clonotype itself: The limits of the CDR3 on the DNA are not certain, so only TCRdb's listed CDR3 is given. The chain joins TRBV10-2 to TRBJ1-2; the table names TRBD1, a call not compared with the DNA. The CDR3 is 14 residues long, counting both termini. Germline V lookup: CDR1 WSHSY, CDR2 SAAADI. CDR3: CAISGTGTNYGCTF.

This chain uses TRBV5-5 with TRBJ1-2; 7 nucleotides align to TRBD1. V gave up 2 bases and J gave up 4 bases; unmatched junction bases: 5. This CDR3 has 14 amino acids. Germline CDR1 and CDR2: SGHKS and YYEKEE (reference sequence). The CDR3 DNA follows: TGTGCCAGCAGCTTTACCGGGACAGTCTATGGCTACACCTTC. This gives the protein CASSFTGTVYGYTF.

The rearrangement joins TRBV20-1 to TRBJ1-4; 9 positions match TRBD1. CDR1 is DFQATT and CDR2 is SNEGSKA in the germline V gene (reference sequence). V gave up 5 bases and J gave up 8 bases; unmatched junction bases: 6. The CDR3 is made up of 13 amino acids. The CDR3 DNA is TGCAGTGCTCGGACAGGGGTCAGGGAAAAACTGTTTTTT. As protein: CSARTGVREKLFF.

Only a few counts were recorded for this clonotype. The chain links TRBV7-2 to TRBJ2-7; a weak D match, TRBD1 (6 bases). The CDR3 totals 15 residues. With 5 bases removed from V and 3 bases from J, the gap between germline ends came to 17 bases. The germline gives CDR1 SGHTA, CDR2 FQGNSA. The CDR3 nucleotides read TGTGCCAGCAGCACCTTGGGGGCTAAACTCTACGAGCAGTACTTC. Translation gives CASSTLGAKLYEQYF.

The V and J genes are TRBV4-3 and TRBJ2-5, with D possibly being TRBD2 (5 bases). The CDR3 totals 14 residues. Germline-derived CDR1 and CDR2 are LGHNA and YSLEER. V was cut by 3 bases and J by 5 bases, with 13 bases left in between. CDR3 in DNA: TGCGCCAGCAGCCAGGACTCAATGAGGGAGACCCAGTACTTC. Its translation is CASSQDSMRETQYF.